This is a list of T cell receptor beta chains from one sample in a study of T cells in Graves' hyperthyroidism and ophthalmopathy. MiXCR, applied by TCRdb to the multiplex PCR reads, yields one record per CDR3 protein. Among approximately 630,000 distinct CDR3 sequences, about 17% were seen once, and the ten largest hold 3.5% to 4%. The sequenced sample consisted of blood. These receptors all stem from a woman in her twenties or thirties with Graves' hyperthyroidism. Both conserved end residues are part of each CDR3. The D gene is left open where the match is weak. Size tells how often a clone was seen (once, few, many) or the class of an expanded clone, and some rows leave it out.

D	size	V	J	DNA	CDR3
TRBD2	NA	TRBV7-7	TRBJ2-5	TGTGCTAGCAGCCCCGAGACTAGCGGGACAGAGACCCAGTACTTC	CASSPETSGTETQYF
NA	NA	TRBV30	TRBJ1-4	TGTGCCTGGAGTCCCACTAATGAAAAACCGTTTTTT	CAWSPTNEKPFF
NA	many	TRBV30	TRBJ2-3	TGTGCCTGGAGTGTCGGAAGGGTGGCTAGCACAGATACGCAGTATTTT	CAWSVGRVASTDTQYF
NA	many	TRBV7-2	TRBJ2-7	TGTGCCAGCTCCTACAGGCAGGGGGGCTACGAGCAGTACTTC	CASSYRQGGYEQYF
TRBD2	many	TRBV30	TRBJ2-1	TGTGCCTGGAGTGTCCCCAGGACTAGCGGGAGGAGCAATGAGCAGTTCTTC	CAWSVPRTSGRSNEQFF
TRBD1	NA	TRBV13	TRBJ2-3	TGTGCCAGCAGCTTAGCAGCAGGGGGCATAGATACGCAGTATTTT	CASSLAAGGIDTQYF
TRBD1	few	TRBV7-9	TRBJ1-5	TGTGCCAGCAGCTTAGACAGGGGAAGTTTTAATCAGCCCCAGCATTTT	CASSLDRGSFNQPQHF
NA	few	TRBV7-9	TRBJ2-1	TGTGCCAGCAGCTTAAACTCTAGCCCCTACAATGAGCAGTTCTTC	CASSLNSSPYNEQFF
NA	NA	TRBV10-3	TRBJ2-7	TGTGCCATCAGTGAGATACAGGGCCACGAGCAGTACTTC	CAISEIQGHEQYF
NA	many	TRBV7-2	TRBJ1-2	TGTGCCAGCAGCCCAGGCCTGGAATATGGCTACACCTTC	CASSPGLEYGYTF
TRBD1	many	TRBV28	TRBJ2-7	TGTGCCAGCAGTGGCCAGGACAGGGACCGCTACGAGCAGTACTTC	CASSGQDRDRYEQYF
TRBD1	many	TRBV7-2	TRBJ2-7	TGTGCCAGCAATTCCAGGACAGGGGGCTACGAGCAGTACTTC	CASNSRTGGYEQYF
NA	NA	TRBV4-2	TRBJ2-2	TGTGCCAGCAGCCAAGATGTTACGCGGGTGAACACCGGGGAGCTGTTTTTT	CASSQDVTRVNTGELFF
NA	NA	TRBV3-1	TRBJ1-2	TGTGCCAGCAGCCCTTCGACAAGGCCAGTGAGGACCTTC	CASSPSTRPVRTF
TRBD1	many	TRBV2	TRBJ2-7	TGTGCCAGCAGACCGGGACAGACCAACTTGGAGCAGTACTTC	CASRPGQTNLEQYF
TRBD2	NA	TRBV29-1	TRBJ2-1	TGCAGCGTTGAAGCGGAAGCGGGAGGGTACCTTGAGCAGTTCTTC	CSVEAEAGGYLEQFF